These 22 T cell receptor beta chains were sequenced from one sample in a study of blood T cell repertoires in COVID-19. Profiled with immunoSEQ multiplex PCR; TCRdb holds only in-frame clones, not every one. The profile shows about 73,000 clones, 82% of them singletons. Sample: peripheral blood. The receptors were sampled from a woman in her fifties or sixties with acute or convalescent COVID-19.

The chain joins TRBV4-2 to TRBJ1-4; perhaps TRBD1 as D (6 bases). CDR3 length: 15 amino acids. Trimming took off 1 base at V and 3 bases at J, with 9 bases between the two ends. In germline, CDR1 is LGHNA, CDR2 YNFKEQ. This chain's CDR3 is CASSQAGVANEKLFF. Written as DNA, the CDR3 is TGTGCCAGCAGCCAAGCAGGGGTAGCTAATGAAAAACTGTTTTTT.

The V call is TRBV7-2, the J call TRBJ2-1; TRBD2 agrees at 10 bases. This CDR3 has 15 residues. Germline V gives CDR1 SGHTA, CDR2 FQGNSA. V dropped 5 bases and J dropped 9; count of bases not matched to a gene: 10. The CDR3 DNA reads TGTGCCAGCAGCGGAGAGGCTAGCGGGGGTTTTGAGCAGTTCTTC. The encoded protein is CASSGEASGGFEQFF.

The V and J genes are TRBV4-1 and TRBJ2-1; TRBD1 might be the D (5 bases). V shed 1 base and J shed 4 bases, with 11 bases lying between them. Germline CDR1 MGHRA, CDR2 YSYEKL. The CDR3 extends over 15 amino acids. CDR3 DNA: TGCGCCAGCAGCCAAGTCTCGGACATATACAATGAGCAGTTCTTC. This encodes CASSQVSDIYNEQFF.

This clone was picked up a small number of times. The CDR3 reads CASSEIGTGDRPQHF. DNA of the CDR3: TGTGCCAGCAGTGAAATTGGGACAGGTGACCGGCCCCAGCATTTT. The chain combines TRBV6-1 with TRBJ1-5, with 8 bases that match TRBD1. CDR3 length: 15 residues. With V trimmed by 2 bases and J by 9 bases, 9 bases remained unmatched. CDR1 and CDR2 from the germline V gene are MNHNS and SASEGT.

This chain links TRBV28 with TRBJ1-5, with D unclear. Germline values: CDR1 MDHEN, CDR2 SYDVKM. The CDR3 extends over 14 amino acids. Between the trimmed V and J ends, which lost 3 bases and 11 bases, there was a span of 17 bases. CDR3 nucleotide sequence: TGTGCCAGCAGTTTGGGTCGGAGGGCCCCGTCCCAGCATTTT. Its protein is CASSLGRRAPSQHF.

The table lists this clone with a few counts. The chain is built from TRBV3-1 (or the pseudogene TRBV3-2) and TRBJ2-2; 9 nucleotides align to TRBD2. Germline trimming cut 2 bases from V and 1 base from J; bases unmatched to any gene: 2. The CDR3 loop spans 16 amino acids. Per germline, CDR1 LGHDT and CDR2 YNNKEL (reference sequence). CDR3 amino acids: CASSQPSGMNTGELFF. CDR3 DNA sequence: TGTGCCAGCAGCCAACCTAGCGGGATGAACACCGGGGAGCTGTTTTTT.

The genes are TRBV7-2 and TRBJ2-2; D might be TRBD2 (5 bases). V gave up 5 bases and J gave up 6 bases, with 16 bases separating them. CDR3 length equals 15 residues. CDR1 is SGHTA, CDR2 FQGNSA, per germline. The CDR3 region has the DNA TGTGCCAGCAGCCCGAGGGCTAGAGGTGCCGGGGAGCTGTTTTTT. Residues: CASSPRARGAGELFF. Full variable domain (outside the CDR3, taken from reference TRBV7-2 and TRBJ2-2): GAGVSQSPSNKVTEKGKDVELRCDPISGHTALYWYRQSLGQGLEFLIYFQGNSAPDKSGLPSDRFSAERTGGSVSTLTIQRTQQEDSAVYLCASSPRARGAGELFFGEGSRLTVL.

CDR3 amino acids: CASSPDELRGGYTF. As DNA, the CDR3 is TGTGCCAGCAGCCCTGACGAGCTGCGAGGAGGCTACACCTTC. The gene calls are TRBV7-9 and TRBJ1-2; D is undetermined. The CDR3 is made up of 14 amino acids. Per germline, CDR1 SEHNR and CDR2 FQNEAQ (reference sequence). V lost 5 bases and J 8 bases, leaving 18 bases between the germline ends.

This clone was detected only a few times. The chain joins TRBV9 to TRBJ1-6; 9 bases are a match to TRBD1. In germline, CDR1 is SGDLS, CDR2 YYNGEE. Trimming at V came to 5 bases and at J to 10 bases, leaving 10 bases not matched to a gene. The CDR3 loop spans 15 amino acids. The CDR3 nucleotides are TGTGCCAGCAGAGCCGGGACAGGGCGAAGATCACCCCTCCACTTT. Translated: CASRAGTGRRSPLHF.

The chain employs TRBV5-5 and TRBJ2-5; tentatively, D is TRBD1 (6 bases). This CDR3 spans 15 amino acids. Deletions cut 5 bases from V and 3 bases from J, with 17 bases between. Per germline, CDR1 SGHKS and CDR2 YYEKEE (reference sequence). In DNA, the CDR3 is TGTGCCAGCAGTTTTTACCAGGGGATGAAAGAGACCCAGTACTTC. Its protein product is CASSFYQGMKETQYF.

In this sample, this clone turned up once. The gene calls are TRBV20-1 and TRBJ2-4; 7 bases are shared with TRBD1. With V trimmed by 3 bases and J by 6 bases, 8 bases remained unmatched. Germline-derived CDR1 and CDR2 are DFQATT and SNEGSKA (reference sequence). The CDR3 is made up of 14 amino acids. Written as DNA, the CDR3 is TGCAGTGCTAGTGTCCGGGACAGCTTAAACATTCAGTACTTC. Its translation: CSASVRDSLNIQYF.

The chain couples TRBV11-2 to TRBJ1-4; 9 positions match TRBD1. This CDR3 comprises 14 residues. With 3 bases clipped from V and 8 bases from J, the junction kept 4 bases outside the gene matches. Germline CDR1 and CDR2: SGHAT and FQNNGV. In DNA, the CDR3 is TGTGCCAGCAGCTTCGACAGGGGGAGGGAAAAACTGTTTTTT. Its translation: CASSFDRGREKLFF.

The chain couples TRBV5-1 to TRBJ2-7; 10 bases fit TRBD2. Trimming removed 6 bases from V and 4 bases from J; junction bases left unmatched: 10. This CDR3 comprises 15 residues. CDR1 SGHRS and CDR2 YFSETQ come from the germline V gene. CDR3 nucleotide sequence: TGCGCCAGCACCGACGGTATTAGCGGGAGGTACGAGCAGTACTTC. Encoded protein: CASTDGISGRYEQYF.

The chain joins TRBV18 to TRBJ2-7, with D perhaps matching TRBD1 (6 bases). Trimming shortened V by 3 bases and J by 4 bases, and 16 bases separated the two germline ends. CDR3 length: 15 amino acids. CDR1 is KGHSH and CDR2 is LQKENI in the germline V gene. CDR3 loop: CASSPTEGTRYEQYF. The CDR3 coding sequence is TGTGCCAGCTCACCGACCGAAGGGACACGATACGAGCAGTACTTC.

The rearrangement uses TRBV19 and TRBJ1-5, with D unresolved. This CDR3 spans 15 amino acids. The V end was cut by 8 bases, the J end by 2 bases, with 16 bases between. Germline CDR1 and CDR2: LNHDA and SQIVND (reference sequence). The CDR3 DNA reads TGTGCCAGTGATAAAGTACGCGGGGGCAATCAGCCCCAGCATTTT. Its protein product is CASDKVRGGNQPQHF. Combining the CDR3 with reference TRBV19 and TRBJ1-5 gives the whole variable domain DGGITQSPKYLFRKEGQNVTLSCEQNLNHDAMYWYRQDPGQGLRLIYYSQIVNDFQKGDIAEGYSVSREKKESFPLTVTSAQKNPTAFYLCASDKVRGGNQPQHFGDGTRLSIL.

The chain employs TRBV27 and TRBJ1-2; 8 nucleotides line up with TRBD1. V lost 2 bases, J lost 7 bases, and 3 bases stayed unmatched. Germline CDR1 MNHEY, CDR2 SMNVEV (reference sequence). The CDR3 spans 13 residues. The DNA for the CDR3 is TGTGCCAGCAGTTTAAGCCAGGGGGCTGGCTACACCTTC. Translation gives CASSLSQGAGYTF.

The CDR3 DNA reads as TGTGCCAGCAGTGAAGTAAGTGAGGTCAGCAAACGGCCCCAGCATTTT. Translating gives CASSEVSEVSKRPQHF. This chain joins TRBV6-1 and TRBJ1-5; D not certain. CDR3 size: 16 residues. V lost 1 base and J 9 bases, leaving 19 bases between the germline ends. Germline V gene sequence: CDR1 MNHNS, CDR2 SASEGT.

This clone was found a few times. The chain uses TRBV7-8 and TRBJ1-1, with D hard to call. The CDR3 has 17 amino acids. Germline CDR1 is SGHVS and CDR2 is FQNEAQ. Trimming left V 2 bases short and J 1 base short, with 17 bases between. CDR3 loop: CASSLTQAHSRNTEAFF. The CDR3 DNA sequence: TGTGCCAGCAGCTTAACTCAAGCACACAGCAGGAACACTGAAGCTTTCTTT.

V and J are TRBV29-1 and TRBJ2-1, with 8 nucleotides matching TRBD2. The CDR3 is 14 residues long. CDR1 and CDR2 from the germline V gene are SQVTM and ANQGSEA. V lost 0 bases to trimming and J lost 11 bases; unmatched junction nucleotides: 9. The DNA for the CDR3 is TGCAGCGTTGAAGAAAGGGGGACTAGGCGACAGCAGTTCTTC. The encoded protein is CSVEERGTRRQQFF.

The chain has TRBV24-1 and TRBJ1-1; no clear D gene. The CDR3 totals 15 residues. V was trimmed by 8 bases and J by 5 bases, leaving 20 bases between them. The germline gives CDR1 KGHDR, CDR2 SFDVKD. The CDR3 DNA reads as TGTGCCACCATCCTACTCTCCTCCGCGGAAACTGAAGCTTTCTTT. Translating gives CATILLSSAETEAFF.

Of note for this clone: The junction departs from the called germline gene at one end, perhaps through a read error. V usage is TRBV2 and J usage is TRBJ1-2, with D hard to call. Germline-derived CDR1 and CDR2 are SNHLY and FYNNEI. The CDR3 has 13 amino acids. CDR3 in DNA: TGTGCCAGCAGGGAGAGTCGGACGGGATCCGACTACTTC. Encoded protein: CASRESRTGSDYF.

The J gene is TRBJ2-5, the V gene TRBV28, with TRBD2 matching over 8 bases. V lost 3 bases and J lost 0; bases outside the gene matches: 3. The CDR3 runs to 15 residues. Germline V CDR1 and CDR2: MDHEN, SYDVKM. This chain's CDR3 is CASSFGGGHQETQYF. CDR3 sequence (DNA): TGTGCCAGCAGTTTCGGCGGGGGGCACCAAGAGACCCAGTACTTC. The complete variable domain, with remaining parts taken from reference TRBV28 and TRBJ2-5, reads DVKVTQSSRYLVKRTGEKVFLECVQDMDHENMFWYRQDPGLGLRLIYFSYDVKMKEKGDIPEGYSVSREKKERFSLILESASTNQTSMYLCASSFGGGHQETQYFGPGTRLLVL.